This entry concerns a single TCR beta chain. The germline CDR1 and CDR2 sequences are SGHRS and YFSETQ. The CDR3 has 15 residues. The ends lost 3 bases at V and 4 bases at J; junction bases unmatched: 5. This specimen comes from a study of blood T cell repertoires in COVID-19. The overall study: Researchers got acute and convalescent COVID-19 samples from the United States, Italy and Spain.

Donors were grouped by their self-reported clinical history. Source study methods: Amplification of reference gene primers was used by the study to estimate nucleated cell counts. TCRdb keeps only in-frame clones here, not all; method: immunoSEQ multiplex PCR. That table gives V, J and clone size, and the DNA gave D and trimming. The sample has about 81,000 clones, 80% to 90% seen once. The origin of this receptor is a woman in her forties or fifties with acute COVID-19. The genes are TRBV5-1 and TRBJ2-1; the match to TRBD1 covers 9 bases. The sample was PBMCs or T cells enriched from blood (not recorded which). The CDR3 loop is CASSSTGGNYNEQFF. CDR3 coding DNA: TGCGCCAGCAGCTCGACAGGGGGAAATTACAATGAGCAGTTCTTC.